This T cell receptor (beta chain) was sequenced in a study of shared clonotypes between healthy human individuals. Sequenced by immunoSEQ multiplex PCR; TCRdb stores in-frame clones only, minus some. The sample lists over 2 million clones, 92% seen once, with 0.37% in the top ten. The V segment lost 7 bases and the J segment 4 bases; nucleotides outside the gene matches: 6. CDR3 length: 15 amino acids. The germline CDR1 and CDR2 sequences are MNHNY and SVGAGI (reference sequence). Sequenced material: naive CD4+ T cells from PBMCs. The subset here: CD45RA+ positively selected. The V and J genes are TRBV6-6 and TRBJ2-1, with 11 bases fitting TRBD2. The TCR comes from a man aged 18 to 29 in good health. Some clones in this sample may be carry-over from other donors' samples. The CDR3 region has the DNA TGTGCCAGCATAGCGGGAGGGGGGCCGTACAATGAGCAGTTCTTC. Translated, it gives CASIAGGGPYNEQFF.